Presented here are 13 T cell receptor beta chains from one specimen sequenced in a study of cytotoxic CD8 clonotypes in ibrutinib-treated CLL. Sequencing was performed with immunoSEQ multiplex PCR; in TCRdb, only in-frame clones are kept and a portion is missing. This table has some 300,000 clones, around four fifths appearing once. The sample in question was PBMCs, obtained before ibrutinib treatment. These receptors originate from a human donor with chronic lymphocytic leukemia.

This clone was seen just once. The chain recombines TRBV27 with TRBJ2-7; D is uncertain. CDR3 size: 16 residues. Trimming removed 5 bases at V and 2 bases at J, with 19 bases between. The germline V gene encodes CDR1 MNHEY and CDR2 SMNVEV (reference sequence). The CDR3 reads CASSPTWAAGAYEQYF. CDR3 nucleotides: TGTGCCAGCAGTCCGACCTGGGCCGCAGGCGCCTACGAGCAGTACTTC.

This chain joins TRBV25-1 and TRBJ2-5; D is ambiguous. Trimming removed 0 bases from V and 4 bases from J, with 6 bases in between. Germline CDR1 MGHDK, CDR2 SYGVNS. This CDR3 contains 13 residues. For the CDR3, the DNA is TGTGCCAGCAGTGAATATGGCCTAGAGACCCAGTACTTC. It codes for CASSEYGLETQYF.

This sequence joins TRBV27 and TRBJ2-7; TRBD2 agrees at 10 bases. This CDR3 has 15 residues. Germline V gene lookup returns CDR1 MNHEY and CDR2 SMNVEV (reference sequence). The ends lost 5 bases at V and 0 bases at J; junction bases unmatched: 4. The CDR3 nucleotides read TGTGCCAGCAGTACCCGGACTAGCGGCTCCTACGAGCAGTACTTC. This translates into CASSTRTSGSYEQYF.

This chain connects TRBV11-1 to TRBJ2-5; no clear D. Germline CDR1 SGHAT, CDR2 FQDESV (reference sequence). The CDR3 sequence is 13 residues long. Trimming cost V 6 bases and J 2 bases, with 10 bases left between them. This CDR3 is CASRVGYQETQYF. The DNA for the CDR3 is TGTGCCAGCAGGGTCGGGTATCAAGAGACCCAGTACTTC.

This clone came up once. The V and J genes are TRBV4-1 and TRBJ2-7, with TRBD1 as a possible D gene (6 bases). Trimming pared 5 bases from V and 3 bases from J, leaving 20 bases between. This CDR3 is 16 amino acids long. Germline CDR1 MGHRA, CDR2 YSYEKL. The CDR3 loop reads CASSTRDTGNYYEQYF. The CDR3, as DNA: TGCGCCAGCAGCACCCGGGACACCGGGAACTACTACGAGCAGTACTTC.

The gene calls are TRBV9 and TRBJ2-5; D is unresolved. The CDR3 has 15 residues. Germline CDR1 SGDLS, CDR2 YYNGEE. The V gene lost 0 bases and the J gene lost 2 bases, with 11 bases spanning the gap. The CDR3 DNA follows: TGTGCCAGCAGCGTAGCTGACCTGAATCAAGAGACCCAGTACTTC. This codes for CASSVADLNQETQYF.

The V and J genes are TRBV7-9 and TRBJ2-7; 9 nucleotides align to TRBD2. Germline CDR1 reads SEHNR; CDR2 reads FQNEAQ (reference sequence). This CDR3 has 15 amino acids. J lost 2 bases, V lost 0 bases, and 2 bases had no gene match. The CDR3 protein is CASSLASGGTYEQYF. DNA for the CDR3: TGTGCCAGCAGCTTAGCCAGCGGGGGGACCTACGAGCAGTACTTC.

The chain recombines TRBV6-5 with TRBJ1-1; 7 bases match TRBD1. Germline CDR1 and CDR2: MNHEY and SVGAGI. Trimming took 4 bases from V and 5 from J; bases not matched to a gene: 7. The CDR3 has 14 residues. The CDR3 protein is CASSSPATGTEAFF. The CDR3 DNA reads TGTGCCAGCAGTTCACCAGCGACAGGGACTGAAGCTTTCTTT.

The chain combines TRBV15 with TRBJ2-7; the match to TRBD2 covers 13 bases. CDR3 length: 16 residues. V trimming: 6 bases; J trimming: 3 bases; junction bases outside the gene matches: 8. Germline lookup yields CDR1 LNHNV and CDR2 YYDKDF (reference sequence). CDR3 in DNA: TGTGCCACCAGTACACATACTAGCGGGAGGGTCTACGAGCAGTACTTC. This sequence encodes CATSTHTSGRVYEQYF. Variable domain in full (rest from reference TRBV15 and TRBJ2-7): DAMVIQNPRYQVTQFGKPVTLSCSQTLNHNVMYWYQQKSSQAPKLLFHYYDKDFNNEADTPDNFQSRRPNTSFCFLDIRSPGLGDTAMYLCATSTHTSGRVYEQYFGPGTRLTVT.

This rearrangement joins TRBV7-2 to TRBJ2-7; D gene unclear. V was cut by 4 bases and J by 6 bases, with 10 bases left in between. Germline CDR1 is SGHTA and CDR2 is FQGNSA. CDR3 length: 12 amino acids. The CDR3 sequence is CASSSAVGEQYF. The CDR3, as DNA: TGTGCCAGCAGCTCCGCGGTTGGCGAGCAGTACTTC. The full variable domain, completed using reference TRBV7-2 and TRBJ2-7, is GAGVSQSPSNKVTEKGKDVELRCDPISGHTALYWYRQSLGQGLEFLIYFQGNSAPDKSGLPSDRFSAERTGGSVSTLTIQRTQQEDSAVYLCASSSAVGEQYFGPGTRLTVT.

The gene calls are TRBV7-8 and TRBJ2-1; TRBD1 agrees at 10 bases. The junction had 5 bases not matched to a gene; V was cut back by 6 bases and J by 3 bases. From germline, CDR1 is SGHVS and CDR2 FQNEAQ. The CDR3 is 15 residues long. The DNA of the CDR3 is TGTGCCAGCAGTCAAGACAGGGGGCTCTACAATGAGCAGTTCTTC. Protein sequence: CASSQDRGLYNEQFF. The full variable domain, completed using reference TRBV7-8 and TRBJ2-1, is GAGVSQSPRYKVAKRGQDVALRCDPISGHVSLFWYQQALGQGPEFLTYFQNEAQLDKSGLPSDRFFAERPEGSVSTLKIQRTQQEDSAVYLCASSQDRGLYNEQFFGPGTRLTVL.

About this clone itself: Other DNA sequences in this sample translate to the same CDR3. The CDR3: CASSVTSSYNEQFF. DNA for the CDR3: TGTGCCAGCAGCGTAACTAGCTCCTACAATGAGCAGTTCTTC. The chain is built from TRBV9 and TRBJ2-1, with D perhaps TRBD2 (5 bases). The V gene lost 1 base and the J gene lost 0 bases, with 5 bases spanning the gap. CDR1 and CDR2 from the germline V gene are SGDLS and YYNGEE. CDR3 length: 14 amino acids.

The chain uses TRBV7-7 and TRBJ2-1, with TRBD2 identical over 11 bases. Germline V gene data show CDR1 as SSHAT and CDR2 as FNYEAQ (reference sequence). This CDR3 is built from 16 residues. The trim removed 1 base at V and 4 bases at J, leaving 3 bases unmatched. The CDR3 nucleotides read TGTGCCAGCAGCTTAGGTACTAGCGGGAGTTACAATGAGCAGTTCTTC. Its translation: CASSLGTSGSYNEQFF.